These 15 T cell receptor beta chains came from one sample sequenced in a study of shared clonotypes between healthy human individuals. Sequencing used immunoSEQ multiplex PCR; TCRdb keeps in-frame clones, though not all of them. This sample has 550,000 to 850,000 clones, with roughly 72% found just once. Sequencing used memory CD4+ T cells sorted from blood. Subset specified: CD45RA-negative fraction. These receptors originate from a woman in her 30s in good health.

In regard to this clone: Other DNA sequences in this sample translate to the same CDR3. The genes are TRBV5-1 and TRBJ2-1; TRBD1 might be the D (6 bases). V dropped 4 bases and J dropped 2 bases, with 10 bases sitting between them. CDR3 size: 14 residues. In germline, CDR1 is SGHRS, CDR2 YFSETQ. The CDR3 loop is CASSLDSTYNEQFF. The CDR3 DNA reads TGCGCCAGCAGCCTGGACAGTACCTACAATGAGCAGTTCTTC. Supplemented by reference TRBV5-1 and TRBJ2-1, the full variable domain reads KAGVTQTPRYLIKTRGQQVTLSCSPISGHRSVSWYQQTPGQGLQFLFEYFSETQRNKGNFPGRFSGRQFSNSRSEMNVSTLELGDSALYLCASSLDSTYNEQFFGPGTRLTVL.

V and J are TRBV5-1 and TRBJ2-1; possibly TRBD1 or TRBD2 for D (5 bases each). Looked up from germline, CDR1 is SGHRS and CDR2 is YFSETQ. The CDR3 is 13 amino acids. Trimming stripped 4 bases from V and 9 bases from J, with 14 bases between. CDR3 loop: CASSNPGDREQFF. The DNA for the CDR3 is TGCGCCAGCAGCAACCCCGGGGACCGTGAGCAGTTCTTC.

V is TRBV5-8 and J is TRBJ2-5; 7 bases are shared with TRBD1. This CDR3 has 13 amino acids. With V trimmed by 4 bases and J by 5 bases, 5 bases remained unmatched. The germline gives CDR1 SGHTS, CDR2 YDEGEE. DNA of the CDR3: TGTGCCAGCAGCATCGACAGGGCGGAGACCCAGTACTTC. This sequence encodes CASSIDRAETQYF.

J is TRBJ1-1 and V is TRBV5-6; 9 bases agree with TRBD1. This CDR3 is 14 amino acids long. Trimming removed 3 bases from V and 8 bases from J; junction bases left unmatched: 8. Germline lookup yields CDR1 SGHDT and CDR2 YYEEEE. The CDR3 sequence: CASSWGQGLGEAFF. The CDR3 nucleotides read TGTGCCAGCAGCTGGGGACAGGGCCTCGGGGAAGCTTTCTTT.

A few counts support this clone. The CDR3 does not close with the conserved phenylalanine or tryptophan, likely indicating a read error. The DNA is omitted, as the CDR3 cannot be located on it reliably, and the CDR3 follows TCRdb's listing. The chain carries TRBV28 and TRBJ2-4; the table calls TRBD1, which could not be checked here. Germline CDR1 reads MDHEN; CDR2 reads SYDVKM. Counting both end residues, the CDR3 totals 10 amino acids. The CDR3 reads CASKPGQGSL.

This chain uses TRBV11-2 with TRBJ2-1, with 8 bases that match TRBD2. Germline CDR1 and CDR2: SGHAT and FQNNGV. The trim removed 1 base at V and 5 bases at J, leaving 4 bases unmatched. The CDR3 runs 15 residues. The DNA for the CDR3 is TGTGCCAGCAGCTTAGGGACTAGCCGCAACAATGAGCAGTTCTTC. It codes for CASSLGTSRNNEQFF.

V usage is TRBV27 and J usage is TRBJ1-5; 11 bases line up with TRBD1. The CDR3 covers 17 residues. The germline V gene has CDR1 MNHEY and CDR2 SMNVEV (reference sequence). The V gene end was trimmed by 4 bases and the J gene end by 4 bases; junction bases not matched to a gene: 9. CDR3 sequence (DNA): TGTGCCAGCAGTTCCCGCCCGGACAGGGGGCTTAATCAGCCCCAGCATTTT. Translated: CASSSRPDRGLNQPQHF.

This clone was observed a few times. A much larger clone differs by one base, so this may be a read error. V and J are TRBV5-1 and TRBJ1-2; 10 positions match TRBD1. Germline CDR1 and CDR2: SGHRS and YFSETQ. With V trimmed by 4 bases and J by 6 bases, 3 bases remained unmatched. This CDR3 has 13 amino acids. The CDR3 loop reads CASSAGTGDGYTF. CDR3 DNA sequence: TGCGCCAGCAGCGCCGGGACAGGGGATGGCTACACCTTC.

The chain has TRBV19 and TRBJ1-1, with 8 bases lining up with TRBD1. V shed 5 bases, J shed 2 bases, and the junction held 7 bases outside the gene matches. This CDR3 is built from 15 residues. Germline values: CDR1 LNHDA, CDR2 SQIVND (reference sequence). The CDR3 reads CASSPTGTGNTEAFF. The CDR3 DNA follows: TGTGCCAGTAGTCCCACGGGGACAGGAAACACTGAAGCTTTCTTT.

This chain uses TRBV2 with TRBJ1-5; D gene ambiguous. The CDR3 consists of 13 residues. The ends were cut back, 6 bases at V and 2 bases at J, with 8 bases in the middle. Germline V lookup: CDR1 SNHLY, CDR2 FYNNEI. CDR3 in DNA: TGTGCCAGCAGCCGCGGGGGCAATCAGCCCCAGCATTTT. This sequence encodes CASSRGGNQPQHF.

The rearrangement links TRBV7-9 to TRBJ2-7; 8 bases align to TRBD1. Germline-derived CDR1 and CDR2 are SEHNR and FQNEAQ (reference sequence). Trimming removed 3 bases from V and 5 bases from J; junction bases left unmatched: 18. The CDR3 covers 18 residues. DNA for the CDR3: TGTGCCAGCAGCTTTTACTCGTTGTGGGACAGGCAGTTCCACGAGCAGTACTTC. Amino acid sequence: CASSFYSLWDRQFHEQYF.

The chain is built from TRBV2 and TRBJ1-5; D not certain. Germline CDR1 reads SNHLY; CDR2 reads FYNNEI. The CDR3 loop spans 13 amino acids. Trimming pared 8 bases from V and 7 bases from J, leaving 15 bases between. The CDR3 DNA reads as TGTGCCAGCTGTGCCGGAGATAGCCAGCCCCAGCATTTT. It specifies CASCAGDSQPQHF.

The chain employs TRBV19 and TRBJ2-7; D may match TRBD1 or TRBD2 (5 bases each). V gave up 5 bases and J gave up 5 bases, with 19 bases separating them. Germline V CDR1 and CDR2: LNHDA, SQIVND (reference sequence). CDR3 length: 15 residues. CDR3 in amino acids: CASSEFPGPGNEQYF. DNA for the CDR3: TGTGCCAGTAGTGAGTTCCCGGGACCGGGCAACGAGCAGTACTTC.

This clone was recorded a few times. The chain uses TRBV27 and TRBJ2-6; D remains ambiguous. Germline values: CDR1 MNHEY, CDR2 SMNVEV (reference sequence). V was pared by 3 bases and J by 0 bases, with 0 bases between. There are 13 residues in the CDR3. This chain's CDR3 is CASSFSGANVLTF. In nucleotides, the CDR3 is TGTGCCAGCAGTTTCTCTGGGGCCAACGTCCTGACTTTC.

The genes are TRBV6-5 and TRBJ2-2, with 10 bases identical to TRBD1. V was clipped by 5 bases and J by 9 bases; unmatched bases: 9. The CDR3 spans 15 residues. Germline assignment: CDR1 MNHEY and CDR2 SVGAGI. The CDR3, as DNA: TGTGCCAGCAGTCGACAGGGGGCGCTGAGCCGGGAGCTGTTTTTT. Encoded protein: CASSRQGALSRELFF.